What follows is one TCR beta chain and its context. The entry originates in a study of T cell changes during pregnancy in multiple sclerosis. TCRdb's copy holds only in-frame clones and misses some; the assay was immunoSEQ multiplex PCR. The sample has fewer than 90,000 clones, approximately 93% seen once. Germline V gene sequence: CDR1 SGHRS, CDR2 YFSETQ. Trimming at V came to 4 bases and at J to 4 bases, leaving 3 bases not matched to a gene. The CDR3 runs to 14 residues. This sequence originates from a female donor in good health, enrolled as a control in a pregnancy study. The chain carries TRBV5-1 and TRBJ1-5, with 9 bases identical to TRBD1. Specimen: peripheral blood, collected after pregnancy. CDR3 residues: CASSPGTGNQPQHF. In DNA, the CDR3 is TGCGCCAGCAGCCCGGGGACAGGGAATCAGCCCCAGCATTTT.